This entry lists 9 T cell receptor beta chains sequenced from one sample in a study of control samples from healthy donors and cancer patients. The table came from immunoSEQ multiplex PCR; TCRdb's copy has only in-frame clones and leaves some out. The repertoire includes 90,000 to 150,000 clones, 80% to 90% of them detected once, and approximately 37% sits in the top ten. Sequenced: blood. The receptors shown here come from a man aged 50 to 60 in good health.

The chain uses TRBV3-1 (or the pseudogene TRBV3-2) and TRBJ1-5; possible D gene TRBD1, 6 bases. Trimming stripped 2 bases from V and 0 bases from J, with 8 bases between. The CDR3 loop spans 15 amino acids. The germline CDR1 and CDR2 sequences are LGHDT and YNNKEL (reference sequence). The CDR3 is CASSQRGGSNQPQHF. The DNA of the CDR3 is TGTGCCAGCAGCCAACGAGGGGGTAGCAATCAGCCCCAGCATTTT.

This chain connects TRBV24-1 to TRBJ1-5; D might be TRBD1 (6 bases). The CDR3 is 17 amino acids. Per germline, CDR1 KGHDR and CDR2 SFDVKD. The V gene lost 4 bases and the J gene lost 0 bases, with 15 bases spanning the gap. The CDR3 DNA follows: TGTGCCACCAGTGACTCAGGACAGCCTTATAGCAATCAGCCCCAGCATTTT. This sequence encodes CATSDSGQPYSNQPQHF.

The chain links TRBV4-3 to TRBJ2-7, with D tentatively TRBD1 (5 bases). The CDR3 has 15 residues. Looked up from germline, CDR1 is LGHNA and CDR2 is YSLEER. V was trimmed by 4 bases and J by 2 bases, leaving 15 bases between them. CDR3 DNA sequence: TGCGCCAGCAGCCCCGGGCAGGGATCAACCTACGAGCAGTACTTC. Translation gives CASSPGQGSTYEQYF.

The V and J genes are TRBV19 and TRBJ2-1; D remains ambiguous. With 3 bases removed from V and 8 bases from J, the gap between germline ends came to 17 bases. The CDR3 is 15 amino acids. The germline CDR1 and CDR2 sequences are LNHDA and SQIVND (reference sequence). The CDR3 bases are TGTGCCAGTAGTATGACAATAGTAATCAACGATGAGCAGTTCTTC. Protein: CASSMTIVINDEQFF. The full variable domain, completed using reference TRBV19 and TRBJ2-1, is DGGITQSPKYLFRKEGQNVTLSCEQNLNHDAMYWYRQDPGQGLRLIYYSQIVNDFQKGDIAEGYSVSREKKESFPLTVTSAQKNPTAFYLCASSMTIVINDEQFFGPGTRLTVL.

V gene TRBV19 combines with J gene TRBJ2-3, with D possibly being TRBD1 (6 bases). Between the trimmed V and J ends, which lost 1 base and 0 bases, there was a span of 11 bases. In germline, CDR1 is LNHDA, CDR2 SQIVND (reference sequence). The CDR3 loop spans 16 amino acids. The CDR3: CASSIAQGPSTDTQYF. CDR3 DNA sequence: TGTGCCAGTAGTATAGCTCAGGGGCCGAGCACAGATACGCAGTATTTT.

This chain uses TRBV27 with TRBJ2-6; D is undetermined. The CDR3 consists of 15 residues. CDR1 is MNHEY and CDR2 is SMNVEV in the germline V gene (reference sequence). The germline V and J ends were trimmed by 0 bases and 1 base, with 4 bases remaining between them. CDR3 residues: CASSLSVSGANVLTF. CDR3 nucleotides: TGTGCCAGCAGTTTATCAGTATCTGGGGCCAACGTCCTGACTTTC.

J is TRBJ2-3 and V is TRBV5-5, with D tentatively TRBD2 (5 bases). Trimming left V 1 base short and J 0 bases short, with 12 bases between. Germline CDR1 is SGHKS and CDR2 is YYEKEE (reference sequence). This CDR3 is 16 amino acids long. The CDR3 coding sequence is TGTGCCAGCAGCTTGCCCAGCGGAGCCAGCACAGATACGCAGTATTTT. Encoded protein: CASSLPSGASTDTQYF. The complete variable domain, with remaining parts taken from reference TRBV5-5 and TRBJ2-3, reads DAGVTQSPTHLIKTRGQQVTLRCSPISGHKSVSWYQQVLGQGPQFIFQYYEKEERGRGNFPDRFSARQFPNYSSELNVNALLLGDSALYLCASSLPSGASTDTQYFGPGTRLTVL.

The CDR3 nucleotides read TGCGCCAGCAGCCATCAGACGGGGGGCCGGAGCTCCTACGAGCAGTACTTC. Translation gives CASSHQTGGRSSYEQYF. V gene TRBV4-1 combines with J gene TRBJ2-7; D perhaps matches TRBD2 (7 bases). The CDR3 length is 17 residues. V was cut by 3 bases and J by 0 bases, with 18 bases left in between. Germline V gene sequence: CDR1 MGHRA, CDR2 YSYEKL.

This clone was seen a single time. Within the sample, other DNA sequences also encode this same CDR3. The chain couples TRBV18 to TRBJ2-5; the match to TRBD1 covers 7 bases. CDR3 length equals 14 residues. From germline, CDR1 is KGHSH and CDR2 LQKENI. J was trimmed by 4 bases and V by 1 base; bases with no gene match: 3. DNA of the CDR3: TGTGCCAGCTCACCACTCTCAGGGGGAGAGACCCAGTACTTC. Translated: CASSPLSGGETQYF. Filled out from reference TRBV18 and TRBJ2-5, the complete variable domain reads NAGVMQNPRHLVRRRGQEARLRCSPMKGHSHVYWYRQLPEEGLKFMVYLQKENIIDESGMPKERFSAEFPKEGPSILRIQQVVRGDSAAYFCASSPLSGGETQYFGPGTRLLVL.